This T cell receptor beta chain was captured in a study of blood T cell repertoires in COVID-19. In the study overall: Nucleic acid was either cDNA or gDNA, and it came from T cells, B-cell-depleted T cells, or PBMCs.

Germline V lookup: CDR1 LNHDA, CDR2 SQIVND (reference sequence). V gave up 6 bases and J gave up 3 bases; unmatched junction bases: 11. This CDR3 spans 17 amino acids. In the source study's methods: Amplifying reference gene primers gave estimates of nucleated cell counts. Clones were read by immunoSEQ multiplex PCR, and TCRdb kept only the in-frame ones, dropping some. That table supplies the V and J calls and clone size; D and trimming were determined from the DNA. The repertoire consists of 40,000 to 50,000 clones, with roughly nine tenths occurring once and the leading ten covering around a fifth.

This TCR was sampled from a man in his 70s with active COVID-19. Sample: peripheral blood. The chain is built from TRBV19 and TRBJ1-5; 10 bases fit TRBD1. This chain's CDR3 is CASSLEHGTGVNQPQHF. The CDR3 nucleotides read TGTGCCAGTAGCCTGGAACATGGGACAGGGGTCAATCAGCCCCAGCATTTT.